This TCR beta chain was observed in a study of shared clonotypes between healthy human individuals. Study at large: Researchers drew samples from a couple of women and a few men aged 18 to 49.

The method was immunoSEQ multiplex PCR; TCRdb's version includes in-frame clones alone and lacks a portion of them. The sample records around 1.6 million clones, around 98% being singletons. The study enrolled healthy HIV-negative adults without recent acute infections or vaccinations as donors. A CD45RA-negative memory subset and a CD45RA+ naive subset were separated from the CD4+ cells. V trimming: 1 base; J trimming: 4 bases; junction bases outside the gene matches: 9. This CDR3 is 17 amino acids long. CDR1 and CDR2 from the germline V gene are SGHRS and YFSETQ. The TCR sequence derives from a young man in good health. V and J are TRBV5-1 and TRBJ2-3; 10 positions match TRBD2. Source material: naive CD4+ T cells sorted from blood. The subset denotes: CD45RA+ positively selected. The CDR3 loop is CASSLTASGSSSDTQYF. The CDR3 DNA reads TGCGCCAGCAGCTTGACGGCTAGCGGGAGTTCGTCAGATACGCAGTATTTT.